This T cell receptor (beta chain) is drawn from a study of T cell responses to AZD1222 COVID-19 vaccine. TCRdb's copy holds only in-frame clones and misses some; the assay was immunoSEQ multiplex PCR. This table has 120,000 to 150,000 clones, 88% appearing once. A word on this clone: Its antigen is currently unknown.

The study, taken as a whole, reports: Females outnumbered males among donors, who were mostly white British; clonal diversity was possibly underestimated. In the spike-specific TCR repertoire, nearly half reportedly target unmutated variant regions. CD4 TCRs covered the whole spike, strongest at regions 160-218 and 743-854.

Germline assignment: CDR1 MNHEY and CDR2 SMNVEV (reference sequence). The CDR3 has 17 residues. V was clipped by 1 base and J by 0 bases; unmatched bases: 3. The specimen comprised peripheral blood, sampled on day 0 of AZD1222 vaccination. The origin of this receptor is an adult in good health. This chain uses TRBV27 with TRBJ2-2; 9 positions agree with TRBD2. The CDR3 loop is CASSLFSSGANTGELFF. In nucleotides, the CDR3 is TGTGCCAGCAGTTTATTTTCTAGCGGGGCGAACACCGGGGAGCTGTTTTTT.